This entry describes one T cell receptor (beta chain). The antigen is undetermined. Unique molecular identifiers were attached to individual cDNA molecules. TCRdb re-derived calls from the 5' RACE reads in MiXCR, one entry per CDR3 protein. The table shows tens of thousands of distinct CDR3 sequences, with under 30% occurring only once. CDR1 SEHNR and CDR2 FQNEAQ come from the germline V gene (reference sequence). CDR3 length: 13 residues. V was pared by 2 bases and J by 2 bases, with 6 bases between. The data are from a study of early T cells in non-severe SARS-CoV-2 infection. Study as a whole: Bulk RNA taken from unsorted whole blood was sequenced, leaving chains unpaired. Overall study findings and caveats: VDJdb matching, biased toward anti-spike CD8 responses, missed private and CD4 specificities.

The receptor was derived from an adult who was a healthcare worker with PCR-confirmed SARS-CoV-2 infection or an uninfected control (not recorded which). The V gene is TRBV7-9, the J gene TRBJ2-5, with unresolved D. The sequencing used whole blood, collected at baseline. The CDR3 spells CASSLRLQETQYF. CDR3 nucleotides: TGTGCCAGCAGCTTAAGGTTGCAAGAGACCCAGTACTTC.